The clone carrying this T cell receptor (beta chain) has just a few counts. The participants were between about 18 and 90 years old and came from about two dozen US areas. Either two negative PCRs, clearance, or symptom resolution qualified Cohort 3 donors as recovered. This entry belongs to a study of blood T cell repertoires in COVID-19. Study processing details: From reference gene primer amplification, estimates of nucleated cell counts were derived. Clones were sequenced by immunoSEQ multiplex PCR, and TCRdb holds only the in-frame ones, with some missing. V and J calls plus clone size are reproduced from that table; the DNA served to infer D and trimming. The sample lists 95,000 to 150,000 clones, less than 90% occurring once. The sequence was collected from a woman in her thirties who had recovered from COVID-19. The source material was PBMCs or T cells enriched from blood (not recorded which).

CDR3 residues: CASSSPGTSVHEQYF. CDR3 nucleotide sequence: TGTGCCAGCAGTTCACCCGGGACTAGCGTCCACGAGCAGTACTTC. V and J are TRBV28 and TRBJ2-7; 10 bases align to TRBD2. CDR3 length equals 15 residues. The J segment lost 5 bases and the V segment lost 4 bases, leaving 8 bases of the junction unmatched. CDR1 is MDHEN, CDR2 SYDVKM, per germline.